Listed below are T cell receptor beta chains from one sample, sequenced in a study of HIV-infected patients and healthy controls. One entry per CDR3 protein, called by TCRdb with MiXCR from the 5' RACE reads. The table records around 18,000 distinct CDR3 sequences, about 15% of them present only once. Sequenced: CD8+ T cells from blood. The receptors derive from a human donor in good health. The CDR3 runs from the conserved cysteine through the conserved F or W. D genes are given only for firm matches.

CASSVPGQGNEQFF TRBD1 TRBV6-2/TRBV6-3
CASSYSSPVFDEQFF NA TRBV6-2/TRBV6-3
CASSYSPEDGSSGANVLTF NA TRBV6-2/TRBV6-3
CASSGGLEPSTDTQYF TRBD2 TRBV28
CAWRGRGIGSDTQYF NA TRBV30
CASSPLQAGDLPTDTQYF TRBD2 TRBV7-8
CASSFPDQPQHF NA TRBV7-9
CSGRDRGSNEQFF TRBD1 TRBV29-1
CSAGSYSEPNTGELFF NA TRBV29-1
CASSMSGDYNEQFF TRBD2 TRBV6-2/TRBV6-3
CASSFLLGTTEAFF NA TRBV7-2
CASSSPPGLKETQYF NA TRBV7-8
CASSFPPGTTNTGELFF TRBD2 TRBV13
CASGTPNYGYTF NA TRBV7-8
CASSLALAAYEQYF TRBD2 TRBV5-6
CASSLAAAIVYGYTF NA TRBV28
CASSWSDQNTEAFF NA TRBV5-1